What follows are 30 T cell receptor beta chains derived from one specimen sequenced in a study of OX40 agonist ivuxolimab in advanced cancers. Libraries were prepared through the immunoSEQ multiplex PCR assay. TCRdb stores this immuneACCESS table with in-frame sequences only. Part of the clones is absent; in the studies checked, under half of the shortfall reflects unresolved V genes, and no reason is known for the rest. The sample contains about 57,000 clones, 85% to 95% of them found a single time. Around 24% of the sample belongs to the ten largest clones. The source was CD4+ or CD8+ T cells sorted from blood, collected in a trial of the OX40 agonist ivuxolimab. These receptors came from an adult with an advanced solid tumor such as melanoma, head and neck, liver or kidney cancer.

This chain joins TRBV4-3 and TRBJ1-5; 7 bases match TRBD1. This CDR3 comprises 15 residues. V lost 1 base and J lost 3; bases outside the gene matches: 3. Germline V gene lookup returns CDR1 LGHNA and CDR2 YSLEER. CDR3 coding DNA: TGCGCCAGCAGCCAAGGTGGGACAGACAATCAGCCCCAGCATTTT. This encodes CASSQGGTDNQPQHF.

The rearrangement joins TRBV4-2 to TRBJ1-2; D remains ambiguous. The V and J ends lost 4 bases and 3 bases respectively, with 6 bases between them. CDR1 and CDR2 (germline): LGHNA, YNFKEQ. CDR3 size: 12 residues. Here the CDR3 reads CASSRYDYGYTF. The DNA for the CDR3 is TGTGCCAGCAGCCGGTACGACTATGGCTACACCTTC.

The V and J genes are TRBV28 and TRBJ2-5; D is ambiguous. The V gene's germline CDR1 is MDHEN and CDR2 SYDVKM. The CDR3 has 13 residues. V lost 2 bases and J lost 4, with 8 bases in between. The CDR3 nucleotides read TGTGCCAGCAGTTTAGTAGGGATAGAGACCCAGTACTTC. This translates into CASSLVGIETQYF. The whole variable domain, filled in from reference TRBV28 and TRBJ2-5, reads DVKVTQSSRYLVKRTGEKVFLECVQDMDHENMFWYRQDPGLGLRLIYFSYDVKMKEKGDIPEGYSVSREKKERFSLILESASTNQTSMYLCASSLVGIETQYFGPGTRLLVL.

The V and J genes are TRBV5-6 and TRBJ2-1; D gene uncertain. This CDR3 region has 12 residues. The V end was cut by 4 bases, the J end by 6 bases, with 8 bases between. Germline CDR1 SGHDT, CDR2 YYEEEE. The CDR3 here is CASSPPGNEQFF. The CDR3 DNA sequence: TGTGCCAGCAGCCCGCCAGGCAATGAGCAGTTCTTC.

The chain recombines TRBV30 with TRBJ2-7; tentatively, D is TRBD2 (6 bases). The CDR3 extends over 13 amino acids. CDR1 and CDR2 (germline): GTSNPN, SVGIG (reference sequence). The V and J ends lost 3 bases and 6 bases respectively, with 15 bases between them. For the CDR3, the DNA is TGTGCCTGGAGGGGGACTCCCAGGTCCGAGCAGTACTTC. Translation: CAWRGTPRSEQYF. The full variable domain, with the rest looked up from reference TRBV30 and TRBJ2-7, is SQTIHQWPATLVQPVGSPLSLECTVEGTSNPNLYWYRQAAGRGLQLLFYSVGIGQISSEVPQNLSASRPQDRQFILSSKKLLLSDSGFYLCAWRGTPRSEQYFGPGTRLTVT.

V usage is TRBV18 and J usage is TRBJ2-7; no clear D gene. The CDR3 is made up of 11 amino acids. Germline assignment: CDR1 KGHSH and CDR2 LQKENI. The V gene lost 6 bases and the J gene lost 3 bases, with 6 bases spanning the gap. CDR3 loop: CASSPDYEQYF. CDR3 bases: TGTGCCAGCTCCCCGGACTACGAGCAGTACTTC. The full variable domain, completed using reference TRBV18 and TRBJ2-7, is NAGVMQNPRHLVRRRGQEARLRCSPMKGHSHVYWYRQLPEEGLKFMVYLQKENIIDESGMPKERFSAEFPKEGPSILRIQQVVRGDSAAYFCASSPDYEQYFGPGTRLTVT.

The gene calls are TRBV19 and TRBJ1-4; 8 positions match TRBD1. J was trimmed by 3 bases and V by 5 bases; bases with no gene match: 2. The CDR3 consists of 14 residues. Per the germline V gene, CDR1 is LNHDA and CDR2 is SQIVND (reference sequence). The CDR3 DNA sequence: TGTGCCAGTAGTCCGACAGGGGCTAATGAAAAACTGTTTTTT. It yields the protein CASSPTGANEKLFF.

The chain couples TRBV13 to TRBJ2-7; 8 bases match TRBD1. The CDR3 runs 17 residues. CDR1 is PRHDT, CDR2 FYEKMQ, per germline (reference sequence). V dropped 0 bases and J dropped 4; count of bases not matched to a gene: 11. The CDR3 region has the DNA TGTGCCAGCAGCTTAGGGTTGGGTAGGGGACAGGCTTACGAGCAGTACTTC. It codes for CASSLGLGRGQAYEQYF.

J is TRBJ2-7 and V is TRBV10-3; a possible D gene is TRBD2 (6 bases). This CDR3 has 14 residues. Deletions cut 3 bases from V and 5 bases from J, with 14 bases between. Germline V gives CDR1 ENHRY, CDR2 SYGVKD. The CDR3 reads CAISEPSDSNEQYF. The CDR3 coding sequence is TGTGCCATCAGTGAACCTAGCGATTCTAACGAGCAGTACTTC.

The chain joins TRBV2 to TRBJ2-7; 10 nucleotides line up with TRBD1. This CDR3 spans 13 amino acids. The trim removed 6 bases at V and 4 bases at J, leaving 3 bases unmatched. Looked up from germline, CDR1 is SNHLY and CDR2 is FYNNEI. As DNA, the CDR3 is TGTGCCAGCAGGGGGACAGGGGAATACGAGCAGTACTTC. Translating gives CASRGTGEYEQYF.

This chain joins TRBV5-4 and TRBJ2-7, with no clear D. The length of the CDR3 is 14 residues. V was trimmed by 1 base and J by 0 bases, leaving 8 bases between them. Germline V gene lookup returns CDR1 SGHNT and CDR2 YYREEE (reference sequence). The CDR3 sequence: CASSLKLDSYEQYF. The CDR3 region has the DNA TGTGCCAGCAGCTTGAAACTCGACTCCTACGAGCAGTACTTC.

This clone appeared a single time. This sequence joins TRBV2 and TRBJ1-2; D might be TRBD1 (6 bases). Germline-derived CDR1 and CDR2 are SNHLY and FYNNEI. Trimming cost V 4 bases and J 5 bases, with 17 bases left between them. CDR3 size: 15 residues. CDR3 sequence reads: CASSATGSSGYGYTF. CDR3 DNA sequence: TGTGCCAGCAGTGCCACAGGGAGTTCGGGGTATGGCTACACCTTC.

The chain uses TRBV19 and TRBJ1-1, with TRBD1 matching 8 bases. Germline CDR1 LNHDA, CDR2 SQIVND (reference sequence). Germline trimming cut 7 bases from V and 5 bases from J; bases unmatched to any gene: 9. The CDR3 is made up of 14 amino acids. CDR3 coding DNA: TGTGCCAGTATTATCGGGACAGGTGGGACTGAAGCTTTCTTT. Translation: CASIIGTGGTEAFF.

The chain has TRBV19 and TRBJ2-7; 9 bases align to TRBD1. The germline CDR1 and CDR2 sequences are LNHDA and SQIVND (reference sequence). Germline trimming cut 4 bases from V and 5 bases from J; bases unmatched to any gene: 6. The CDR3 is 14 amino acids. The CDR3 sequence is CASSRDRDVHEQYF. The CDR3 DNA reads TGTGCCAGTAGTAGGGACAGGGATGTGCACGAGCAGTACTTC.

The chain joins TRBV7-2 to TRBJ2-7; D unclear. Germline CDR1 SGHTA, CDR2 FQGNSA. This CDR3 region has 14 residues. V was shortened by 1 base and J by 3 bases, with 10 bases between the two germline ends. CDR3 in amino acids: CASSLGVGRYEQYF. CDR3 sequence (DNA): TGTGCCAGCAGCTTAGGAGTTGGTCGCTACGAGCAGTACTTC.

The rearrangement joins TRBV27 to TRBJ2-1; a possible D gene is TRBD2 (5 bases). Trimming took off 2 bases at V and 7 bases at J, with 15 bases between the two ends. The CDR3 length is 15 residues. CDR1 is MNHEY and CDR2 is SMNVEV in the germline V gene (reference sequence). The CDR3 spells CASSLTPTGKNEQFF. The CDR3 DNA follows: TGTGCCAGCAGTTTAACCCCGACGGGGAAGAATGAGCAGTTCTTC.

This chain connects TRBV9 to TRBJ1-2; no firm D call. The CDR3 runs to 17 residues. Trimming stripped 6 bases from V and 3 bases from J, with 24 bases between. In germline, CDR1 is SGDLS, CDR2 YYNGEE. The CDR3 region is CASTAISYGGRDYGYTF. CDR3 bases: TGTGCCAGCACTGCGATTAGCTACGGAGGCCGAGACTATGGCTACACCTTC.

This chain joins TRBV7-8 and TRBJ2-2, with D maybe TRBD2 (6 bases). The germline V gene encodes CDR1 SGHVS and CDR2 FQNEAQ. Deletions cut 5 bases from V and 6 bases from J, with 10 bases between. The CDR3 totals 13 residues. The CDR3 DNA sequence: TGTGCCAGCAGCCCCGGGAGAGCCGGGGAGCTGTTTTTT. It is translated as CASSPGRAGELFF. The complete variable domain, with remaining parts taken from reference TRBV7-8 and TRBJ2-2, reads GAGVSQSPRYKVAKRGQDVALRCDPISGHVSLFWYQQALGQGPEFLTYFQNEAQLDKSGLPSDRFFAERPEGSVSTLKIQRTQQEDSAVYLCASSPGRAGELFFGEGSRLTVL.

The chain has TRBV4-1 and TRBJ2-2; TRBD1 is a possible D gene (6 bases). With 1 base removed from V and 1 base from J, the gap between germline ends came to 13 bases. Germline CDR1 MGHRA, CDR2 YSYEKL. CDR3 length: 17 residues. The CDR3 sequence: CASSQGDLTGNTGELFF. DNA of the CDR3: TGCGCCAGCAGCCAAGGAGACTTGACAGGGAACACCGGGGAGCTGTTTTTT.

This chain joins TRBV27 and TRBJ2-1; 14 positions match TRBD2. Trimming took 4 bases from V and 8 from J; bases not matched to a gene: 10. The CDR3 runs 17 residues. Germline V gene lookup returns CDR1 MNHEY and CDR2 SMNVEV (reference sequence). CDR3 region: CASSSRLAGGPVDEQFF. CDR3 sequence (DNA): TGTGCCAGCAGTTCCAGACTAGCGGGAGGGCCGGTAGATGAGCAGTTCTTC.

The chain combines TRBV10-3 with TRBJ2-3; unclear D gene. CDR3 length: 14 residues. Germline values: CDR1 ENHRY, CDR2 SYGVKD. V lost 4 bases and J 1 base, leaving 9 bases between the germline ends. The DNA for the CDR3 is TGTGCCATCAGTGTAGAAGAACGCACAGATACGCAGTATTTT. Protein sequence: CAISVEERTDTQYF.

The CDR3 DNA reads as TGTGCCAGCAGCCTGTGGACAGAGGGCTACACCTTC. Protein: CASSLWTEGYTF. The rearrangement joins TRBV7-9 to TRBJ1-2; tentative D call: TRBD1 (6 bases). The germline V gene has CDR1 SEHNR and CDR2 FQNEAQ (reference sequence). The ends were cut back, 5 bases at V and 8 bases at J, with 12 bases in the middle. This CDR3 region has 12 residues.

The chain uses TRBV7-3 and TRBJ2-2, with D unresolved. This CDR3 comprises 13 residues. CDR1 and CDR2 from the germline V gene are SGHTA and FQGTGA. Trimming removed 5 bases from V and 4 bases from J, with 8 bases in between. The chain's CDR3 is CASSLDITGELFF. The CDR3 coding sequence is TGTGCCAGCAGCCTTGATATCACCGGGGAGCTGTTTTTT.

The chain joins TRBV6-5 to TRBJ2-2, with TRBD1 matching over 9 bases. V lost 0 bases to trimming and J lost 6 bases; unmatched junction nucleotides: 2. CDR1 MNHEY and CDR2 SVGAGI come from the germline V gene. The CDR3 runs 15 residues. This chain's CDR3 is CASSYSTGGPGELFF. For the CDR3, the DNA is TGTGCCAGCAGTTACTCGACAGGGGGGCCCGGGGAGCTGTTTTTT.

This clone was counted a single time. The chain recombines TRBV6-1 with TRBJ2-7; tentatively, D is TRBD1 (6 bases). The CDR3 spans 14 residues. Germline-derived CDR1 and CDR2 are MNHNS and SASEGT. V lost 5 bases and J 2 bases, leaving 13 bases between the germline ends. Here the CDR3 DNA reads TGTGCCAGCAGTTTGCGACAGGTTCCCTACGAGCAGTACTTC. This gives the protein CASSLRQVPYEQYF.

The chain couples TRBV7-6 to TRBJ2-1; D call uncertain. This CDR3 spans 13 amino acids. V lost 3 bases and J 10 bases, leaving 13 bases between the germline ends. Germline assignment: CDR1 SGHVS and CDR2 FNYEAQ. CDR3 in DNA: TGTGCCAGCAGCTTTCGCAAAGGTGGAGAGCAGTTCTTC. Its protein product is CASSFRKGGEQFF.

The table lists this clone with a count of one. The chain links TRBV5-4 to TRBJ1-4, with TRBD1 matching over 9 bases. CDR3 length: 16 amino acids. Unmatched junction bases numbered 4, after V lost 4 bases and J lost 0 bases. CDR1 and CDR2 (germline): SGHNT, YYREEE (reference sequence). The CDR3 region has the DNA TGTGCCAGCAGCCCCGGACAGGGGTCAACTAATGAAAAACTGTTTTTT. As protein: CASSPGQGSTNEKLFF.

The chain uses TRBV27 and TRBJ1-2, with D perhaps matching TRBD1 (5 bases). The CDR3 spans 12 residues. Germline CDR1 MNHEY, CDR2 SMNVEV (reference sequence). The V and J ends lost 4 bases and 5 bases respectively, with 8 bases between them. The CDR3 coding sequence is TGTGCCAGCAGTTCAGGGCGTTATGGCTACACCTTC. This translates into CASSSGRYGYTF.

The chain has TRBV29-1 and TRBJ1-2; the D gene is possibly TRBD1 (5 bases). Per the germline V gene, CDR1 is SQVTM and CDR2 is ANQGSEA. The CDR3 loop spans 14 amino acids. Trimming cost V 6 bases and J 1 base, with 15 bases left between them. CDR3 DNA sequence: TGCAGCGTGTCTGGAGGGGCTGATAACTATGGCTACACCTTC. Protein: CSVSGGADNYGYTF.

The rearrangement joins TRBV11-2 to TRBJ2-3; D may be TRBD1 or TRBD2 (5 bases each). There are 12 residues in the CDR3. V gave up 3 bases and J gave up 4 bases, with 5 bases separating them. The germline V gene has CDR1 SGHAT and CDR2 FQNNGV. For the CDR3, the DNA is TGTGCCAGCAGCTTGGGGGCAGATACGCAGTATTTT. As protein: CASSLGADTQYF.